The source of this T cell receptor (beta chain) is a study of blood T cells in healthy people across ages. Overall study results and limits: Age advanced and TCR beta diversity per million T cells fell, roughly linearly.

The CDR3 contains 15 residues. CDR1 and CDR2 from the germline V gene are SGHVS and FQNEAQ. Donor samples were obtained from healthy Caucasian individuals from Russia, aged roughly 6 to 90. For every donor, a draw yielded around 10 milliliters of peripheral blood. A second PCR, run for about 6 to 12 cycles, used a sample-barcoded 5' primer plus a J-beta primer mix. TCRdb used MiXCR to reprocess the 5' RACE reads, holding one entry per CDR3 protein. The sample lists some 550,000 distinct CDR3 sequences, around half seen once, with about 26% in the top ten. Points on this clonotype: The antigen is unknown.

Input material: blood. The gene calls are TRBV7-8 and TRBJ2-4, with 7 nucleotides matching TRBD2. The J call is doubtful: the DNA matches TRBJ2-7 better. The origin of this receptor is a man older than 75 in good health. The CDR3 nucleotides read TGTGCCAGCAGGGGGGGGAGGATCCCGTCCTACGAGCAGTACTTC. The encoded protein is CASRGGRIPSYEQYF.